This T cell receptor beta chain was recovered during a study of radiation and T cells in renal cell carcinoma. This table comes from immunoSEQ multiplex PCR, and its TCRdb copy is limited to in-frame clones, with some not included. Of some 7,400 clones in the sample, 65% were seen once. Unmatched junction bases numbered 3, after V lost 1 base and J lost 2 bases. The CDR3 is 15 residues long. Germline CDR1 SGHDN, CDR2 FVKESK. Treatment reported: treatment-naive control, cytoreductive nephrectomy. Sequenced control tumors were from more than ten males and a few females, median age about 50. This sample comprised tumor tissue, obtained from a patient whose treatment was nephrectomy without radiotherapy. This sequence was found in a woman between 65 and 79 years old with renal cell carcinoma. The chain recombines TRBV14 with TRBJ2-3; 7 positions agree with TRBD2. For the CDR3, the DNA is TGTGCCAGCAGCCAAGGACTAGCCTCCACAGATACGCAGTATTTT. Its protein is CASSQGLASTDTQYF.